This T cell receptor beta chain was found in a study of control samples from healthy donors and cancer patients. CDR1 SEHNR and CDR2 FQNEAQ come from the germline V gene (reference sequence). The CDR3 covers 14 residues. Trimming at V came to 3 bases and at J to 8 bases, leaving 4 bases not matched to a gene. Using immunoSEQ multiplex PCR, the repertoire was profiled, and TCRdb retains in-frame clones only, with some absent. The table has about 140,000 clones, about nine tenths seen once. The chain is built from TRBV7-9 and TRBJ1-4, with 9 bases identical to TRBD1. The sample was blood. This receptor was identified in a man under 40 in good health. CDR3 in amino acids: CASSFGTGNEKLFF. DNA of the CDR3: TGTGCCAGCAGCTTCGGGACAGGGAACGAAAAACTGTTTTTT.